The 31 T cell receptor beta chains below come from one sample, sequenced in a study of technical replicates of blood from four donors. Libraries were prepared by immunoSEQ multiplex PCR; TCRdb keeps only in-frame clonotypes and omits some of them. In the table there are tens of thousands of clones, 91% of which are singletons. The sequenced sample was T cells isolated from PBMCs. These TCRs come from a human donor in good health. Some clones in this sample may be carry-over from other donors' samples.

This clone has just a few counts. V usage is TRBV7-9 and J usage is TRBJ1-1; the match to TRBD1 covers 11 bases. The V segment lost 5 bases and the J segment 1 base; nucleotides outside the gene matches: 9. This CDR3 region has 17 residues. Germline CDR1 reads SEHNR; CDR2 reads FQNEAQ (reference sequence). CDR3 loop: CASSPRAGTGGNTEAFF. The DNA for the CDR3 is TGTGCCAGCAGCCCTAGGGCCGGGACAGGGGGGAACACTGAAGCTTTCTTT.

This clone came up once. V usage is TRBV6-1 and J usage is TRBJ1-5, with TRBD1 identical over 8 bases. The CDR3 extends over 14 amino acids. V trimming: 8 bases; J trimming: 9 bases; junction bases outside the gene matches: 12. The germline CDR1 and CDR2 sequences are MNHNS and SASEGT. Here the CDR3 reads CASALGTGQSPQHF. CDR3 DNA: TGTGCCAGCGCACTCGGGACAGGTCAATCGCCCCAGCATTTT.

V is TRBV10-3 and J is TRBJ1-2; TRBD1 might be the D (5 bases). The V end was cut by 2 bases, the J end by 4 bases, with 11 bases between. The CDR3 is 14 amino acids. CDR1 and CDR2 (germline): ENHRY, SYGVKD. CDR3 coding DNA: TGTGCCATCAGTGAGCCGCGACAGCCCTATGGCTACACCTTC. Residues: CAISEPRQPYGYTF.

V is TRBV19 and J is TRBJ1-5; TRBD1 matches at 10 bases. The V segment lost 4 bases and the J segment 6 bases; nucleotides outside the gene matches: 12. Germline V gene data show CDR1 as LNHDA and CDR2 as SQIVND (reference sequence). This CDR3 is 17 amino acids long. Written as DNA, the CDR3 is TGTGCCAGTAGTAAGGGGCCGGGACAGGGGTTCGGTCAGCCCCAGCATTTT. Protein sequence: CASSKGPGQGFGQPQHF.

The chain couples TRBV11-1 to TRBJ2-5, with D possibly TRBD1 on 5 matching bases. The CDR3 is made up of 14 amino acids. Germline V gene sequence: CDR1 SGHAT, CDR2 FQDESV (reference sequence). Trimming cost V 9 bases and J 3 bases, with 17 bases left between them. CDR3 residues: CASIRAVTEETQYF. CDR3 nucleotide sequence: TGTGCCAGTATACGCGCGGTGACAGAAGAGACCCAGTACTTC.

The V gene is TRBV5-6, the J gene TRBJ2-7; D is undetermined. Germline CDR1 reads SGHDT; CDR2 reads YYEEEE. CDR3 length: 12 residues. V was cut by 5 bases and J by 3 bases, with 9 bases left in between. The CDR3 loop reads CASSHGYYEQYF. In DNA, the CDR3 is TGTGCCAGCAGTCACGGTTACTACGAGCAGTACTTC.

The chain recombines TRBV9 with TRBJ1-2; 7 nucleotides align to TRBD1. In germline, CDR1 is SGDLS, CDR2 YYNGEE. Losses at the gene ends were 1 base for V and 4 bases for J; bases not matched to a gene: 10. CDR3 length equals 16 residues. The CDR3 region is CASSVPRQGQFYGYTF. The CDR3 coding sequence is TGTGCCAGCAGCGTACCTAGACAGGGACAGTTCTATGGCTACACCTTC.

J is TRBJ1-3 and V is TRBV6-5; TRBD1 is a possible D gene (5 bases). CDR3 length equals 16 residues. Germline CDR1 is MNHEY and CDR2 is SVGAGI. The V end was cut by 4 bases, the J end by 0 bases, with 13 bases between. The CDR3 coding sequence is TGTGCCAGCAGTTTCGGGGGTCCTACCTCTGGAAACACCATATATTTT. Protein: CASSFGGPTSGNTIYF.

V and J are TRBV27 and TRBJ2-1, with D tentatively TRBD1 (6 bases). Germline CDR1 reads MNHEY; CDR2 reads SMNVEV (reference sequence). The CDR3 covers 15 residues. The V gene lost 2 bases and the J gene lost 0 bases, with 8 bases spanning the gap. The chain's CDR3 is CASSLTGSSYNEQFF. The CDR3 DNA reads TGTGCCAGCAGTTTAACAGGGAGCTCCTACAATGAGCAGTTCTTC.

This clone was detected once. The V gene is TRBV29-1, the J gene TRBJ2-7; D might be TRBD1 (5 bases). The V end lost 3 bases, the J end lost 4 bases, and 7 bases lay between the germline ends. The length of the CDR3 is 11 residues. Per the germline V gene, CDR1 is SQVTM and CDR2 is ANQGSEA. The CDR3 DNA follows: TGCAGCGTTGACGCAGGGTACGAGCAGTACTTC. Protein sequence: CSVDAGYEQYF.

This clone occurred once. J is TRBJ2-7 and V is TRBV28; 10 nucleotides agree with TRBD2. Germline CDR1 reads MDHEN; CDR2 reads SYDVKM. The CDR3 consists of 17 residues. Trimming removed 4 bases from V and 4 bases from J; junction bases left unmatched: 13. This CDR3 reads CASSSTGTSVRRYEQYF. DNA for the CDR3: TGTGCCAGCAGTTCCACCGGGACTAGCGTTAGACGGTACGAGCAGTACTTC.

The chain joins TRBV18 to TRBJ1-2, with D maybe TRBD1 (5 bases). V lost 8 bases, J lost 8 bases, and 21 bases lay in between. The V gene's germline CDR1 is KGHSH and CDR2 LQKENI. The CDR3 loop spans 14 amino acids. CDR3 in DNA: TGTGCCAGCCGAGACCTTGGACACTTCGGCGGCTACACCTTC. Translation: CASRDLGHFGGYTF.

The chain uses TRBV5-1 and TRBJ2-2; 11 bases match TRBD2. CDR3 size: 17 residues. V was clipped by 0 bases and J by 1 base; unmatched bases: 2. Germline lookup yields CDR1 SGHRS and CDR2 YFSETQ. The DNA of the CDR3 is TGCGCCAGCAGCTTGGACGGGACTAGCGGGAACACCGGGGAGCTGTTTTTT. Translation gives CASSLDGTSGNTGELFF. The full variable domain, rest sourced from reference TRBV5-1 and TRBJ2-2, is KAGVTQTPRYLIKTRGQQVTLSCSPISGHRSVSWYQQTPGQGLQFLFEYFSETQRNKGNFPGRFSGRQFSNSRSEMNVSTLELGDSALYLCASSLDGTSGNTGELFFGEGSRLTVL.

The J gene is TRBJ1-3, the V gene TRBV4-1; 9 bases fit TRBD1. Germline V gene data show CDR1 as MGHRA and CDR2 as YSYEKL. The CDR3 is 18 amino acids. V lost 4 bases, J lost 0 bases, and 10 bases stayed unmatched. The CDR3 is CASSPRDRVAVSGNTIYF. In nucleotides, the CDR3 is TGCGCCAGCAGCCCCCGGGACAGGGTGGCTGTCTCTGGAAACACCATATATTTT.

The CDR3 reads CSVDTGSSYEQYF. CDR3 sequence (DNA): TGCAGCGTTGATACAGGGAGCTCCTACGAGCAGTACTTC. J is TRBJ2-7 and V is TRBV29-1; D is possibly TRBD1 (6 bases). The germline V gene has CDR1 SQVTM and CDR2 ANQGSEA. Deletions cut 3 bases from V and 0 bases from J, with 9 bases between. The CDR3 spans 13 residues.

This chain uses TRBV19 with TRBJ2-6; TRBD1 agrees at 10 bases. Germline V lookup: CDR1 LNHDA, CDR2 SQIVND (reference sequence). Trimming at V came to 7 bases and at J to 0 bases, leaving 9 bases not matched to a gene. The CDR3 length is 18 residues. CDR3: CASTPRDRGYSGANVLTF. Written as DNA, the CDR3 is TGTGCCAGTACCCCACGGGACAGGGGATACTCTGGGGCCAACGTCCTGACTTTC. The full variable domain, with the rest looked up from reference TRBV19 and TRBJ2-6, is DGGITQSPKYLFRKEGQNVTLSCEQNLNHDAMYWYRQDPGQGLRLIYYSQIVNDFQKGDIAEGYSVSREKKESFPLTVTSAQKNPTAFYLCASTPRDRGYSGANVLTFGAGSRLTVL.

V and J are TRBV4-3 and TRBJ2-1; 8 bases fit TRBD2. The CDR3 length is 15 residues. Germline CDR1 LGHNA, CDR2 YSLEER. V shed 4 bases and J 3 bases; nucleotides not matched to a gene: 5. The CDR3 coding sequence is TGCGCCAGCAGCCCCTCGGGGGGGGGCTACAATGAGCAGTTCTTC. This translates into CASSPSGGGYNEQFF.

The chain couples TRBV7-3 to TRBJ2-7, with 7 bases lining up with TRBD1. The V gene end was trimmed by 3 bases and the J gene end by 3 bases; junction bases not matched to a gene: 11. This CDR3 has 16 residues. CDR1 and CDR2 (germline): SGHTA, FQGTGA. The CDR3 region is CASSLGATGINYEQYF. The DNA for the CDR3 is TGTGCCAGCAGCTTGGGGGCGACAGGGATAAACTACGAGCAGTACTTC.

The chain links TRBV7-6 to TRBJ1-2; the D gene is possibly TRBD1 (6 bases). V lost 5 bases and J 2 bases, leaving 12 bases between the germline ends. The CDR3 runs 14 residues. The germline V gene encodes CDR1 SGHVS and CDR2 FNYEAQ. CDR3 DNA sequence: TGTGCCAGCAGCAATCAGGGGTTCAACTATGGCTACACCTTC. Its protein product is CASSNQGFNYGYTF.

V is TRBV29-1 and J is TRBJ2-7, with TRBD1 matching 8 bases. The germline V gene has CDR1 SQVTM and CDR2 ANQGSEA. This CDR3 spans 14 amino acids. Trimming took 3 bases from V and 4 from J; bases not matched to a gene: 8. CDR3: CSVETPGQGYEQYF. CDR3 in DNA: TGCAGCGTTGAGACCCCAGGACAGGGTTACGAGCAGTACTTC.

The chain couples TRBV9 to TRBJ1-1; 7 positions agree with TRBD1. The CDR3 loop spans 14 amino acids. The junction had 9 bases not matched to a gene; V was cut back by 4 bases and J by 6 bases. In germline, CDR1 is SGDLS, CDR2 YYNGEE. CDR3 DNA sequence: TGTGCCAGCAGCACTCAGGGGGTTAATGCTGAAGCTTTCTTT. As protein: CASSTQGVNAEAFF.

The chain links TRBV4-3 to TRBJ1-3; D unclear. V lost 0 bases and J lost 2, with 14 bases in between. This CDR3 is 17 amino acids long. Germline loops: CDR1 LGHNA, CDR2 YSLEER. DNA for the CDR3: TGCGCCAGCAGCCAAGAGAGGAGGCAAGAAACTGGAAACACCATATATTTT. Translating gives CASSQERRQETGNTIYF.

The V call is TRBV4-2, the J call TRBJ1-2, with 7 bases matching TRBD1. The CDR3 is 14 residues long. Unmatched junction bases numbered 1, after V lost 1 base and J lost 2 bases. CDR1 and CDR2 from the germline V gene are LGHNA and YNFKEQ. The CDR3 protein is CASSQAGQNYGYTF. The CDR3 coding sequence is TGTGCCAGCAGCCAAGCGGGACAGAACTATGGCTACACCTTC.

The chain joins TRBV11-2 to TRBJ1-1; TRBD1 matches at 9 bases. This CDR3 is built from 15 residues. V shed 6 bases, J shed 0 bases, and the junction held 5 bases outside the gene matches. CDR1 SGHAT and CDR2 FQNNGV come from the germline V gene. In DNA, the CDR3 is TGTGCCAGCAGGCGGGACAGGGCGTTGAACACTGAAGCTTTCTTT. It encodes CASRRDRALNTEAFF.

The CDR3 DNA is TGTGCCAGCAGTGGACCGGGACTCAACAATGAGCAGTTCTTC. Translation: CASSGPGLNNEQFF. This rearrangement joins TRBV6-1 to TRBJ2-1; D is possibly TRBD2 (6 bases). Germline V CDR1 and CDR2: MNHNS, SASEGT. CDR3 length: 14 amino acids. V shed 4 bases and J shed 5 bases, with 12 bases lying between them.

The genes are TRBV19 and TRBJ1-1; the D gene is possibly TRBD1 (6 bases). The V and J ends lost 6 bases and 4 bases respectively, with 15 bases between them. Germline lookup yields CDR1 LNHDA and CDR2 SQIVND (reference sequence). This CDR3 region has 14 residues. In DNA, the CDR3 is TGTGCCAGTAGCCATTACAGGGTCAGCACTGAAGCTTTCTTT. This encodes CASSHYRVSTEAFF.

The V gene is TRBV5-4, the J gene TRBJ2-5, with a weak D call TRBD2 (6 bases). CDR1 and CDR2 from the germline V gene are SGHNT and YYREEE (reference sequence). The CDR3 loop spans 15 amino acids. Deletions cut 3 bases from V and 1 base from J, with 13 bases between. The CDR3 bases are TGTGCCAGCAGCTCAACGGCGGAGGGCCAAGAGACCCAGTACTTC. Translated, it gives CASSSTAEGQETQYF.

The chain recombines TRBV28 with TRBJ2-5, with 8 bases that match TRBD1. Germline CDR1 reads MDHEN; CDR2 reads SYDVKM. The CDR3 totals 13 residues. Trimming removed 3 bases from V and 3 bases from J; junction bases left unmatched: 0. CDR3 sequence (DNA): TGTGCCAGCAGTTTGGACAGGGAAGAGACCCAGTACTTC. It translates to CASSLDREETQYF.

A single count supports this clone. This chain connects TRBV7-3 to TRBJ2-3, with TRBD2 matching over 9 bases. The CDR3 is 14 residues long. V lost 6 bases, J lost 2 bases, and 3 bases stayed unmatched. Germline CDR1 and CDR2: SGHTA and FQGTGA. In nucleotides, the CDR3 is TGTGCCAGCAGTAGCGGGAGTAACACAGATACGCAGTATTTT. It is translated as CASSSGSNTDTQYF.

The chain joins TRBV10-3 to TRBJ1-1, with no clear D. This CDR3 comprises 12 residues. The germline CDR1 and CDR2 sequences are ENHRY and SYGVKD. Trimming removed 0 bases at V and 11 bases at J, with 10 bases between. The DNA of the CDR3 is TGTGCCATCAGTGAGTCGATTGCGGTTGCTTTCTTT. Translated: CAISESIAVAFF.

CDR3 nucleotide sequence: TGTGCCAGCAGCCACTTGGACAGCTCTAGCACAGATACGCAGTATTTT. Encoded protein: CASSHLDSSSTDTQYF. The rearrangement joins TRBV14 to TRBJ2-3; D might be TRBD1 (6 bases). V lost 3 bases to trimming and J lost 0 bases, with 13 bases between them. Per germline, CDR1 SGHDN and CDR2 FVKESK. This CDR3 spans 16 amino acids.